The 26 T cell receptor beta chains below all came from one sample that was sequenced in a study of CD4 T cells in relation to SARS-CoV-2 and coronaviruses (dated by TCRdb to the early 2020s). CD4+ T cells from unexposed donors were collected before the COVID-19 pandemic (2011-2018). The EasySep CD4+ T cell isolation kit was used to isolate CD4+ T cells once the cultures had run for under twelve days. No antigen has been assigned to these receptors. Library preparation was by the immunoSEQ multiplex PCR assay. This immuneACCESS table, as held by TCRdb, lists in-frame sequences with V and J called but not all clones. Of the missing ones, under half trace to an unresolved V gene in checked studies; the others have no known cause. The sample includes 21,000 or so clones, with about 81% observed a single time. Approximately 13% of the sample is taken by the ten largest. Sequenced input: CD4+ T cells from PBMCs, cultured in vitro. These receptors came from a human donor in good health.

V gene TRBV11-2 combines with J gene TRBJ2-5; possible D gene TRBD1, 5 bases. Deletions cut 4 bases from V and 5 bases from J, with 17 bases between. The germline CDR1 and CDR2 sequences are SGHAT and FQNNGV. This CDR3 comprises 15 residues. CDR3 sequence: CASSSYQGRLETQYF. The CDR3 DNA reads as TGTGCCAGCAGCTCCTATCAGGGCCGGTTGGAGACCCAGTACTTC.

J is TRBJ1-2 and V is TRBV5-4; D is unresolved. Germline assignment: CDR1 SGHNT and CDR2 YYREEE (reference sequence). The CDR3 consists of 13 residues. V was cut by 5 bases and J by 8 bases, with 16 bases left in between. This CDR3 reads CASSIADRLGYTF. DNA for the CDR3: TGTGCCAGCAGTATAGCTGATCGTCTGGGCTACACCTTC.

The V call is TRBV30, the J call TRBJ2-1; TRBD2 matches 13 bases. In germline, CDR1 is GTSNPN, CDR2 SVGIG (reference sequence). The CDR3 totals 14 residues. The junction had 6 bases not matched to a gene; V was cut back by 5 bases and J by 8 bases. CDR3 residues: CAWDSGLAGDEQFF. In DNA, the CDR3 is TGTGCCTGGGACTCAGGACTAGCGGGAGATGAGCAGTTCTTC.

In nucleotides, the CDR3 is TGTGCCAGCAGCGGATACACCGGGGAGCTGTTTTTT. Translated, it gives CASSGYTGELFF. V is TRBV7-3 and J is TRBJ2-2; D call uncertain. This CDR3 is built from 12 residues. V lost 5 bases and J 3 bases, leaving 4 bases between the germline ends. Germline V gene data show CDR1 as SGHTA and CDR2 as FQGTGA.

This clone was detected once. The chain joins TRBV7-9 to TRBJ2-5; TRBD2 is a possible D gene (5 bases). Trimming removed 2 bases from V and 1 base from J, with 14 bases in between. This CDR3 comprises 16 residues. Germline-derived CDR1 and CDR2 are SEHNR and FQNEAQ (reference sequence). The CDR3 DNA reads as TGTGCCAGCAGCTTAAAAGCGGCGAGTTTCCAAGAGACCCAGTACTTC. This gives the protein CASSLKAASFQETQYF.

This clone has a single count. This rearrangement joins TRBV19 to TRBJ2-4; TRBD2 might be the D (6 bases). Germline values: CDR1 LNHDA, CDR2 SQIVND (reference sequence). V shed 0 bases and J shed 9 bases, with 12 bases lying between them. This CDR3 is 14 amino acids long. CDR3 nucleotide sequence: TGTGCCAGTAGTATAGACGCGGGACGGTCCATTCAGTACTTC. This encodes CASSIDAGRSIQYF.

V gene TRBV3-1 (or the pseudogene TRBV3-2) combines with J gene TRBJ1-4; the match to TRBD1 covers 9 bases. Germline assignment: CDR1 LGHDT and CDR2 YNNKEL (reference sequence). With 3 bases clipped from V and 5 bases from J, the junction kept 1 base outside the gene matches. The CDR3 runs to 14 residues. The DNA for the CDR3 is TGTGCCAGCAGCCACGGACAGGGGAATGAAAAACTGTTTTTT. Amino acid sequence: CASSHGQGNEKLFF.

The chain has TRBV27 and TRBJ2-3; 7 positions agree with TRBD1. The junction had 5 bases not matched to a gene; V was cut back by 3 bases and J by 2 bases. Germline V gene data show CDR1 as MNHEY and CDR2 as SMNVEV (reference sequence). This CDR3 comprises 15 residues. For the CDR3, the DNA is TGTGCCAGCAGTTTTGGGGACAGACTCACAGATACGCAGTATTTT. Its translation: CASSFGDRLTDTQYF.

The rearrangement uses TRBV18 and TRBJ2-5, with D perhaps being TRBD1 or TRBD2 (5 bases each). The CDR3 totals 15 residues. CDR1 is KGHSH and CDR2 is LQKENI in the germline V gene. V shed 2 bases and J shed 5 bases, with 15 bases lying between them. CDR3 coding DNA: TGTGCCAGCTCACCATTGGCAGGGCGGGTGGAGACCCAGTACTTC. Translated: CASSPLAGRVETQYF.

The chain recombines TRBV12-5 with TRBJ2-3, with D possibly being TRBD2 (5 bases). Trimming left V 2 bases short and J 6 bases short, with 18 bases between. The CDR3 runs to 16 residues. Per the germline V gene, CDR1 is LGHNT and CDR2 is FRNRAP. The CDR3 loop reads CASGLFLAARRDTQYF. CDR3 coding DNA: TGTGCTAGTGGTTTGTTCTTGGCGGCGAGGAGGGATACGCAGTATTTT.

This clone was observed a single time. The V gene is TRBV5-6, the J gene TRBJ1-2; 8 bases are a match to TRBD1. The germline gives CDR1 SGHDT, CDR2 YYEEEE. V shed 3 bases and J 4 bases; nucleotides not matched to a gene: 11. The CDR3 is made up of 16 amino acids. CDR3 sequence reads: CASSSPTGVMVYGYTF. The CDR3 nucleotides are TGTGCCAGCAGCTCTCCGACAGGGGTAATGGTCTATGGCTACACCTTC.

The chain couples TRBV2 to TRBJ2-1; TRBD1 matches 8 bases. Per germline, CDR1 SNHLY and CDR2 FYNNEI. Unmatched junction bases numbered 4, after V lost 6 bases and J lost 9 bases. The CDR3 length is 12 residues. The CDR3 spells CASRLTGGEQFF. The CDR3 DNA sequence: TGTGCCAGCAGGCTTACAGGGGGTGAGCAGTTCTTC. Supplemented by reference TRBV2 and TRBJ2-1, the full variable domain reads EPEVTQTPSHQVTQMGQEVILRCVPISNHLYFYWYRQILGQKVEFLVSFYNNEISEKSEIFDDQFSVERPDGSNFTLKIRSTKLEDSAMYFCASRLTGGEQFFGPGTRLTVL.

V and J are TRBV10-1 and TRBJ1-1; no clear D. With 7 bases removed from V and 5 bases from J, the gap between germline ends came to 14 bases. The germline V gene has CDR1 WNHNN and CDR2 SYGVQD (reference sequence). This CDR3 is built from 13 residues. CDR3 in DNA: TGCGCCAGCAAAGATTTTCTATGGACTGAAGCTTTCTTT. Its translation is CASKDFLWTEAFF.

The rearrangement links TRBV3-1 (or the pseudogene TRBV3-2) to TRBJ2-5; D may be TRBD1 or TRBD2 (5 bases each). Germline lookup yields CDR1 LGHDT and CDR2 YNNKEL (reference sequence). CDR3 size: 14 residues. Trimming removed 2 bases from V and 9 bases from J, with 16 bases in between. The CDR3 DNA reads as TGTGCCAGCAGCCAACGGGACGGACTGGAGGCCCAGTACTTC. Residues: CASSQRDGLEAQYF.

The rearrangement links TRBV7-9 to TRBJ1-1; tentatively, D is TRBD1 (5 bases). V lost 1 base and J lost 0, with 12 bases in between. Germline CDR1 reads SEHNR; CDR2 reads FQNEAQ (reference sequence). This CDR3 has 16 residues. The DNA for the CDR3 is TGTGCCAGCAGCTTAGGACGGGGCGGAATGAACACTGAAGCTTTCTTT. It is translated as CASSLGRGGMNTEAFF. Full variable domain (missing parts from reference TRBV7-9 and TRBJ1-1): DTGVSQNPRHKITKRGQNVTFRCDPISEHNRLYWYRQTLGQGPEFLTYFQNEAQLEKSRLLSDRFSAERPKGSFSTLEIQRTEQGDSAMYLCASSLGRGGMNTEAFFGQGTRLTVV.

The chain uses TRBV7-8 and TRBJ2-7; D is undetermined. Trimming shortened V by 1 base and J by 3 bases, and 13 bases separated the two germline ends. CDR1 and CDR2 from the germline V gene are SGHVS and FQNEAQ. The CDR3 contains 15 residues. CDR3 sequence (DNA): TGTGCCAGCAGCTTAGGTGGGTGGGAAGTCTACGAGCAGTACTTC. Amino acid sequence: CASSLGGWEVYEQYF.

J is TRBJ2-7 and V is TRBV5-1; 7 nucleotides agree with TRBD1. The CDR3 is 15 amino acids. In germline, CDR1 is SGHRS, CDR2 YFSETQ. V was pared by 0 bases and J by 3 bases, with 6 bases of the junction left unmatched. Here the CDR3 reads CASSLGVTGSYEQYF. The CDR3 nucleotides read TGCGCCAGCAGCTTGGGTGTGACAGGGAGCTACGAGCAGTACTTC.

This chain joins TRBV27 and TRBJ2-1, with 8 bases aligning to TRBD1. Germline V CDR1 and CDR2: MNHEY, SMNVEV (reference sequence). This CDR3 spans 15 amino acids. With V trimmed by 2 bases and J by 9 bases, 9 bases remained unmatched. The CDR3 nucleotides read TGTGCCAGCAGTTTAGGACAGGGAACCCGTGCTGAGCAGTTCTTC. Protein sequence: CASSLGQGTRAEQFF.

The chain combines TRBV28 with TRBJ1-5, with 7 bases fitting TRBD1. J lost 4 bases, V lost 6 bases, and 9 bases had no gene match. Germline lookup yields CDR1 MDHEN and CDR2 SYDVKM. The CDR3 is made up of 15 amino acids. The CDR3 DNA is TGTGCCAGCAGGAGCCCACAGGGGAGGAATCAGCCCCAGCATTTT. Protein sequence: CASRSPQGRNQPQHF.

The chain has TRBV19 and TRBJ1-2; TRBD1 aligns across 7 bases. The CDR3 totals 15 residues. V lost 8 bases, J lost 4 bases, and 13 bases stayed unmatched. CDR1 and CDR2 from the germline V gene are LNHDA and SQIVND (reference sequence). The CDR3 protein is CASSRGQKTLYGYTF. The DNA of the CDR3 is TGTGCCAGTTCTAGGGGACAGAAAACTCTCTATGGCTACACCTTC.

This chain uses TRBV30 with TRBJ2-7; D unresolved. Germline assignment: CDR1 GTSNPN and CDR2 SVGIG (reference sequence). The CDR3 extends over 11 amino acids. The germline V and J ends were trimmed by 1 base and 4 bases, with 5 bases remaining between them. The CDR3 spells CAWSDRYEQYF. As DNA, the CDR3 is TGTGCCTGGAGTGACCGATACGAGCAGTACTTC.

V and J are TRBV5-6 and TRBJ1-6; no clear D. CDR1 and CDR2 from the germline V gene are SGHDT and YYEEEE. V was pared by 4 bases and J by 8 bases, with 16 bases between. The CDR3 totals 15 residues. The CDR3 nucleotides are TGTGCCAGCAGCCCCACCTGGGCAGTAGATTCACCCCTCCACTTT. It specifies CASSPTWAVDSPLHF.

V gene TRBV15 combines with J gene TRBJ2-2; weak D call: TRBD1 (6 bases). Per the germline V gene, CDR1 is LNHNV and CDR2 is YYDKDF (reference sequence). V lost 4 bases and J lost 3, with 9 bases in between. This CDR3 is 14 amino acids long. CDR3 amino acids: CATSKGGHTGELFF. CDR3 sequence (DNA): TGTGCCACCAGCAAAGGGGGACACACCGGGGAGCTGTTTTTT. The variable domain in full, completed from reference TRBV15 and TRBJ2-2, reads DAMVIQNPRYQVTQFGKPVTLSCSQTLNHNVMYWYQQKSSQAPKLLFHYYDKDFNNEADTPDNFQSRRPNTSFCFLDIRSPGLGDTAMYLCATSKGGHTGELFFGEGSRLTVL.

The chain couples TRBV3-1 (or the pseudogene TRBV3-2) to TRBJ2-6; D remains ambiguous. The ends were cut back, 7 bases at V and 0 bases at J, with 4 bases in the middle. The CDR3 contains 13 residues. In germline, CDR1 is LGHDT, CDR2 YNNKEL (reference sequence). CDR3 protein: CASIRSGANVLTF. CDR3 in DNA: TGTGCCAGCATACGCTCTGGGGCCAACGTCCTGACTTTC.

The gene calls are TRBV19 and TRBJ1-3; D is undetermined. Germline CDR1 LNHDA, CDR2 SQIVND (reference sequence). The V end was cut by 5 bases, the J end by 4 bases, with 15 bases between. The CDR3 loop spans 15 amino acids. The CDR3 sequence: CASSEFHVSGNTIYF. CDR3 nucleotides: TGTGCCAGTAGTGAGTTCCATGTTTCAGGAAACACCATATATTTT.

This clone was seen only once. The CDR3 spells CASSPWDGRAYNEQFF. The CDR3 DNA reads TGTGCCAGTAGTCCGTGGGACGGGAGGGCCTACAATGAGCAGTTCTTC. This chain links TRBV19 with TRBJ2-1; 8 nucleotides match TRBD2. The germline V gene has CDR1 LNHDA and CDR2 SQIVND (reference sequence). CDR3 length: 16 residues. The V segment lost 5 bases and the J segment 2 bases; nucleotides outside the gene matches: 8.